The next 23 T cell receptor beta chains were all read from a single sample in a study of CD8 T cells in Susac syndrome. After extraction with the RNeasy kit, roughly 0.5 to 1 ug of the RNA was reverse transcribed using random hexamers. TCRdb fed the immunoSEQ multiplex PCR reads into MiXCR, producing one record per CDR3 protein. Of under 300,000 distinct CDR3 sequences listed, almost 97% are singletons. Sequencing used CD4+ T cells from PBMCs. The receptors shown here come from a human donor with Susac syndrome.

This clonotype has just one count. This chain connects TRBV24-1 to TRBJ2-3; no reliable D call. The V end was cut by 2 bases, the J end by 2 bases, with 1 base between. This CDR3 has 12 amino acids. Germline assignment: CDR1 KGHDR and CDR2 SFDVKD. The CDR3: CATSDYTDTQYF. In DNA form, the CDR3 reads TGTGCCACCAGTGATTACACAGATACGCAGTATTTT.

The chain employs TRBV20-1 and TRBJ2-5; D remains unclear. V was trimmed by 3 bases and J by 1 base, leaving 6 bases between them. The CDR3 consists of 12 residues. Germline V CDR1 and CDR2: DFQATT, SNEGSKA (reference sequence). The DNA of the CDR3 is TGCAGTGCTAGTCGCACCCAAGAGACCCAGTACTTC. It encodes CSASRTQETQYF.

V and J are TRBV2 and TRBJ2-5, with 7 bases that match TRBD1. The trim removed 7 bases at V and 4 bases at J, leaving 6 bases unmatched. Germline V gene sequence: CDR1 SNHLY, CDR2 FYNNEI. This CDR3 spans 13 amino acids. CDR3 sequence reads: CASTRDSGETQYF. The CDR3 DNA is TGTGCCAGCACTCGGGACAGTGGAGAGACCCAGTACTTC.

The genes are TRBV25-1 and TRBJ2-4; D not certain. V was trimmed by 7 bases and J by 0 bases, leaving 13 bases between them. Germline V gives CDR1 MGHDK, CDR2 SYGVNS. This CDR3 is 15 amino acids long. The CDR3 here is CASTGGFLAKNIQYF. The CDR3 DNA reads TGTGCCAGCACCGGCGGCTTCTTAGCCAAAAACATTCAGTACTTC.

The chain uses TRBV20-1 and TRBJ2-5, with 13 bases that match TRBD2. Germline CDR1 DFQATT, CDR2 SNEGSKA (reference sequence). Trimming at V came to 2 bases and at J to 4 bases, leaving 4 bases not matched to a gene. The CDR3 covers 15 residues. Written as DNA, the CDR3 is TGCAGTGCTAGACCCACTAGCGGGAGGGCAGAGACCCAGTACTTC. Translation: CSARPTSGRAETQYF.

In the case of this clonotype: Its ends do not fully match the called genes, so a read error is possible. The rearrangement joins TRBV7-7 to TRBJ2-3; no definite D call. There are 14 residues in the CDR3. Germline V gene lookup returns CDR1 SSHAT and CDR2 FNYEAQ (reference sequence). As DNA, the CDR3 is TGTGCTAGCAACCTCCCGGCTCCCACCGATACGCAGTATTTT. Encoded protein: CASNLPAPTDTQYF.

The chain combines TRBV29-1 with TRBJ1-1, with D unresolved. The germline V and J ends were trimmed by 3 bases and 0 bases, with 8 bases remaining between them. There are 13 residues in the CDR3. CDR1 is SQVTM, CDR2 ANQGSEA, per germline. This CDR3 reads CSVEFGLNTEAFF. The CDR3 DNA sequence: TGCAGCGTTGAGTTTGGATTGAACACTGAAGCTTTCTTT. The full variable domain, completed using reference TRBV29-1 and TRBJ1-1, is SAVISQKPSRDICQRGTSLTIQCQVDSQVTMMFWYRQQPGQSLTLIATANQGSEATYESGFVIDKFPISRPNLTFSTLTVSNMSPEDSSIYLCSVEFGLNTEAFFGQGTRLTVV.

V and J are TRBV11-2 and TRBJ2-3, with a tentative D call TRBD2 (7 bases). The CDR3 is 16 residues long. Trimming left V 5 bases short and J 4 bases short, with 19 bases between. CDR1 is SGHAT and CDR2 is FQNNGV in the germline V gene. DNA for the CDR3: TGTGCCAGCAGCGTCCTTCGAACAGGGAGGGCAGATACGCAGTATTTT. The encoded protein is CASSVLRTGRADTQYF.

The gene calls are TRBV20-1 and TRBJ2-1; TRBD2 aligns across 8 bases. After removal of 5 bases from V and 9 bases from J, the junction contained 18 bases not matched to a gene. The germline V gene has CDR1 DFQATT and CDR2 SNEGSKA (reference sequence). This CDR3 spans 16 amino acids. CDR3 protein: CSASKPGLGASSEQFF. The DNA for the CDR3 is TGCAGTGCTTCAAAACCGGGACTAGGAGCTTCTAGTGAGCAGTTCTTC.

The chain employs TRBV6-4 and TRBJ2-2, with 7 bases identical to TRBD1. Losses at the gene ends were 5 bases for V and 1 base for J; bases not matched to a gene: 7. The CDR3 extends over 16 amino acids. From germline, CDR1 is MRHNA and CDR2 SNTAGT. CDR3 nucleotides: TGTGCCAGCAGTCAACAGGGGACAGTGAACACCGGGGAGCTGTTTTTT. It specifies CASSQQGTVNTGELFF.

This chain uses TRBV20-1 with TRBJ1-2; D is undetermined. The germline V and J ends were trimmed by 4 bases and 7 bases, with 13 bases remaining between them. The CDR3 length is 12 residues. The germline V gene encodes CDR1 DFQATT and CDR2 SNEGSKA (reference sequence). CDR3 sequence (DNA): TGCAGTGCTACGACTCCCCCGGGTGGCTACACCTTC. This sequence encodes CSATTPPGGYTF.

This chain connects TRBV10-3 to TRBJ2-3, with D perhaps TRBD2 (5 bases). Germline V gene data show CDR1 as ENHRY and CDR2 as SYGVKD. Between the trimmed V and J ends, which lost 4 bases and 0 bases, there was a span of 8 bases. The CDR3 contains 14 residues. This chain's CDR3 is CAISVGGSTDTQYF. The CDR3 bases are TGTGCCATCAGTGTCGGCGGGAGCACAGATACGCAGTATTTT.

The chain has TRBV11-3 and TRBJ2-2; TRBD1 aligns across 7 bases. J was trimmed by 3 bases and V by 1 base; bases with no gene match: 2. Germline V CDR1 and CDR2: SGHNT, YENEEA. CDR3 length equals 15 residues. CDR3 sequence: CASSLVQGDTGELFF. The CDR3 coding sequence is TGTGCCAGCAGCTTAGTTCAGGGGGACACCGGGGAGCTGTTTTTT.

In this sample, this clonotype turned up a few times. The rearrangement joins TRBV20-1 to TRBJ2-7; 8 bases agree with TRBD2. The V and J ends lost 6 bases and 2 bases, in that order; junction bases with no gene match: 9. The CDR3 totals 14 residues. Germline assignment: CDR1 DFQATT and CDR2 SNEGSKA (reference sequence). The CDR3: CSARFAGGAYEQYF. CDR3 in DNA: TGCAGTGCCCGTTTTGCGGGAGGTGCCTACGAGCAGTACTTC.

Only one count was recorded for this clonotype. The CDR3 DNA reads as TGTGCCAGCAGTTTATCGTTGGGGGGCGCCGGCACCGGGGAGCTGTTTTTT. It yields the protein CASSLSLGGAGTGELFF. The gene calls are TRBV27 and TRBJ2-2; either TRBD1 or TRBD2 may fit D (6 bases each). Per the germline V gene, CDR1 is MNHEY and CDR2 is SMNVEV (reference sequence). V gave up 0 bases and J gave up 4 bases, with 15 bases separating them. The CDR3 has 17 amino acids.

The chain recombines TRBV7-2 with TRBJ2-5; D gene ambiguous. The CDR3 sequence is 15 residues long. Per germline, CDR1 SGHTA and CDR2 FQGNSA. The V gene lost 5 bases and the J gene lost 2 bases, with 15 bases spanning the gap. In DNA, the CDR3 is TGTGCCAGCAGCCTATACTCGCCTTCTCAAGAGACCCAGTACTTC. Encoded protein: CASSLYSPSQETQYF.

CDR3 nucleotide sequence: TGTGCCAGCAGGGTTTCAGCTGAAGCTTTCTTT. Residues: CASRVSAEAFF. The chain is built from TRBV12-3 or TRBV12-4 and TRBJ1-1; D is uncertain. Trimming took off 6 bases at V and 6 bases at J, with 8 bases between the two ends. This CDR3 spans 11 amino acids.

The chain joins TRBV9 to TRBJ2-5, with D uncertain. Deletions cut 3 bases from V and 5 bases from J, with 14 bases between. The germline V gene has CDR1 SGDLS and CDR2 YYNGEE. This CDR3 region has 14 residues. CDR3 amino acids: CASSAMTSSETQYF. The CDR3 region has the DNA TGTGCCAGCAGCGCGATGACAAGCTCGGAGACCCAGTACTTC. The full variable domain, with the rest looked up from reference TRBV9 and TRBJ2-5, is DSGVTQTPKHLITATGQRVTLRCSPRSGDLSVYWYQQSLDQGLQFLIQYYNGEERAKGNILERFSAQQFPDLHSELNLSSLELGDSALYFCASSAMTSSETQYFGPGTRLLVL.

The rearrangement joins TRBV11-1 to TRBJ2-1; perhaps TRBD1 as D (6 bases). Germline assignment: CDR1 SGHAT and CDR2 FQDESV (reference sequence). The CDR3 runs to 17 residues. V was pared by 3 bases and J by 0 bases, with 15 bases between. The CDR3 DNA reads as TGTGCCAGCAGCTTTCGAAGTGGGGGCACCTCCTACAATGAGCAGTTCTTC. Translation gives CASSFRSGGTSYNEQFF.

This clonotype was observed once. J is TRBJ2-6 and V is TRBV12-3 or TRBV12-4; D ambiguous. V was shortened by 2 bases and J by 2 bases, with 10 bases between the two germline ends. This CDR3 comprises 16 residues. The CDR3 DNA reads TGTGCCAGCAGTTTACAGTTAGATGCTGGGGCCAACGTCCTGACTTTC. Protein: CASSLQLDAGANVLTF.

This chain uses TRBV7-2 with TRBJ2-5, with D unclear. The V gene lost 5 bases and the J gene lost 7 bases, with 11 bases spanning the gap. The CDR3 has 12 residues. Germline V CDR1 and CDR2: SGHTA, FQGNSA. CDR3 in amino acids: CASSVDGPTQYF. CDR3 nucleotides: TGTGCCAGCAGCGTCGACGGTCCGACCCAGTACTTC.

This chain joins TRBV10-3 and TRBJ2-7, with 11 bases fitting TRBD2. The CDR3 is 15 residues long. The germline gives CDR1 ENHRY, CDR2 SYGVKD. J was trimmed by 5 bases and V by 4 bases; bases with no gene match: 7. The CDR3 reads CAISVVAGGQDEQYF. The CDR3 bases are TGTGCCATCAGTGTTGTAGCGGGAGGGCAGGACGAGCAGTACTTC.

The rearrangement uses TRBV20-1 and TRBJ1-2, with a weak D call TRBD1 (6 bases). Per germline, CDR1 DFQATT and CDR2 SNEGSKA (reference sequence). There are 14 residues in the CDR3. The V and J ends lost 3 bases and 1 base respectively, with 12 bases between them. The CDR3 loop is CSASPGANNYGYTF. The CDR3 nucleotides are TGCAGTGCTAGTCCGGGGGCAAATAACTATGGCTACACCTTC.